This T cell receptor beta chain was recorded in a study of blood T cells in healthy people across ages. This clonotype was seen more than once but under ten times. The CDR3 runs 17 residues. V lost 2 bases to trimming and J lost 6 bases; unmatched junction nucleotides: 10. CDR1 SGHAT and CDR2 FQDESV come from the germline V gene (reference sequence). With a J-beta primer mix and a sample-barcoded 5' primer, a second PCR ran about 6 to 11 cycles. From the 5' RACE reads, TCRdb called clonotypes with MiXCR, one entry per CDR3 protein. The sample includes hundreds of thousands of distinct CDR3 sequences, around two fifths of them seen just once.

This sequence joins TRBV11-1 and TRBJ2-1, with 10 bases lining up with TRBD2. Sequenced material: blood. The clonotype was recovered from a man in his fifties or sixties in good health. CDR3 in DNA: TGTGCCAGCAGCTTAAGTGTTGGCCGGACTAGCGGCAATGAGCAGTTCTTC. This codes for CASSLSVGRTSGNEQFF.